This TCR beta chain was sequenced in a study of cytomegalovirus exposure and HLA in healthy donors. Sequenced by immunoSEQ multiplex PCR; TCRdb stores in-frame clones only, minus some. Among about 160,000 clones listed, more than 75% were seen once. CDR3 length: 15 amino acids. Looked up from germline, CDR1 is WNHNN and CDR2 is SYGVQD (reference sequence). V gave up 8 bases and J gave up 4 bases, with 20 bases separating them. This clonotype was obtained from a man aged 18 to 29 in good health and CMV-seronegative. The chain has TRBV10-1 and TRBJ2-5; maybe TRBD2 (5 bases). Sequencing used PBMCs. CDR3 loop: CASDPKLSVVETQYF. For the CDR3, the DNA is TGCGCCAGCGATCCTAAACTTAGCGTGGTAGAGACCCAGTACTTC.